One and the same sample provided the 21 T cell receptor beta chains below, sequenced in a study of shared clonotypes between healthy human individuals. The naive CD8 fraction comprised CD45RO-negative cells positively selected for CCR7 and excluded terminally differentiated effector memory CD45RA+ cells. Produced via immunoSEQ multiplex PCR; TCRdb's table is partial and in-frame only. The top ten hold 1% to 1.5% of the sample, which has 1.5 million to 2.5 million clones, about 95% seen once. The sample was naive CD8+ T cells sorted from blood. The receptors shown here come from a man aged 18 to 35 in good health.

The chain joins TRBV6-5 to TRBJ2-3, with 8 positions matching TRBD2. CDR1 is MNHEY and CDR2 is SVGAGI in the germline V gene. With 7 bases clipped from V and 4 bases from J, the junction kept 10 bases outside the gene matches. This CDR3 region has 15 residues. This CDR3 reads CASKANGRVPDTQYF. The CDR3 DNA follows: TGTGCCAGCAAGGCGAACGGGAGGGTTCCAGATACGCAGTATTTT.

The rearrangement links TRBV7-9 to TRBJ1-1, with D hard to call. Germline V lookup: CDR1 SEHNR, CDR2 FQNEAQ (reference sequence). The CDR3 is 16 amino acids. Trimming stripped 1 base from V and 0 bases from J, with 12 bases between. DNA of the CDR3: TGTGCCAGCAGCTTAGGGTATGGCGTGCTGAACACTGAAGCTTTCTTT. Translated: CASSLGYGVLNTEAFF.

This chain links TRBV18 with TRBJ2-7; 8 bases align to TRBD1. This CDR3 spans 16 amino acids. V lost 3 bases, J lost 1 base, and 8 bases stayed unmatched. CDR1 and CDR2 from the germline V gene are KGHSH and LQKENI. CDR3 protein: CASSPGRQGQSYEQYF. As DNA, the CDR3 is TGTGCCAGCTCACCCGGGAGACAGGGGCAATCCTACGAGCAGTACTTC.

Concerning this clone: Other DNA sequences in this specimen translate into the identical CDR3. V and J are TRBV6-5 and TRBJ1-1; the D gene is possibly TRBD1 (6 bases). Germline V gene lookup returns CDR1 MNHEY and CDR2 SVGAGI. The length of the CDR3 is 14 residues. With 0 bases removed from V and 5 bases from J, the gap between germline ends came to 10 bases. CDR3 residues: CASSYSSGVTEAFF. The CDR3 DNA sequence: TGTGCCAGCAGTTACTCGTCAGGGGTGACTGAAGCTTTCTTT.

This sequence joins TRBV13 and TRBJ2-5; D ambiguous. The CDR3 has 13 amino acids. Germline lookup yields CDR1 PRHDT and CDR2 FYEKMQ (reference sequence). V lost 1 base and J lost 1, with 4 bases in between. The CDR3 spells CASSLDAQETQYF. The CDR3, as DNA: TGTGCCAGCAGCTTAGACGCCCAAGAGACCCAGTACTTC.

Here the CDR3 DNA reads TGTGCCAGCAGCTTAGTGGTTCTAGCGGGGGCCGGGGAGCAGTTCTTC. This encodes CASSLVVLAGAGEQFF. The rearrangement links TRBV11-1 to TRBJ2-1; TRBD2 matches at 10 bases. CDR3 length equals 16 residues. Per germline, CDR1 SGHAT and CDR2 FQDESV (reference sequence). The V and J ends lost 1 base and 10 bases, in that order; junction bases with no gene match: 10.

The chain has TRBV6-5 and TRBJ1-1, with D tentatively TRBD1 (5 bases). CDR1 and CDR2 from the germline V gene are MNHEY and SVGAGI. The CDR3 is made up of 12 amino acids. V was clipped by 4 bases and J by 9 bases, with 12 bases between them. The CDR3 DNA sequence: TGTGCCAGCAGTTTTCAGGGTTCCCAAGCTTTCTTT. This gives the protein CASSFQGSQAFF.

The V gene is TRBV4-3, the J gene TRBJ2-7, with D possibly TRBD2 on 5 matching bases. V lost 0 bases to trimming and J lost 2 bases, with 23 bases between them. This CDR3 has 19 amino acids. Germline V gives CDR1 LGHNA, CDR2 YSLEER. In nucleotides, the CDR3 is TGCGCCAGCAGCCAAGATTATTATTCTGGTGAGGGTCTGACCTACGAGCAGTACTTC. This sequence encodes CASSQDYYSGEGLTYEQYF.

Remarks on this clone: In the same sample, other DNA sequences code for this CDR3. The rearrangement uses TRBV5-1 and TRBJ2-1; D ambiguous. Trimming took off 0 bases at V and 5 bases at J, with 6 bases between the two ends. The CDR3 sequence is 13 residues long. Germline CDR1 and CDR2: SGHRS and YFSETQ. The CDR3 region is CASSLEGDNEQFF. CDR3 coding DNA: TGCGCCAGCAGCTTGGAAGGCGACAATGAGCAGTTCTTC.

This chain links TRBV5-8 with TRBJ1-1, with D possibly TRBD1 on 5 matching bases. The germline V gene encodes CDR1 SGHTS and CDR2 YDEGEE. The CDR3 extends over 14 amino acids. Trimming took 0 bases from V and 4 from J, leaving 10 bases between them. CDR3 loop: CASSLAGGSTEAFF. CDR3 nucleotide sequence: TGTGCCAGCAGCTTGGCCGGGGGGAGCACTGAAGCTTTCTTT.

About this clone: This specimen includes other DNA sequences encoding the same CDR3. The chain couples TRBV11-2 to TRBJ2-7; D assignment may be TRBD1 or TRBD2 (6 bases each). V lost 1 base, J lost 2 bases, and 12 bases lay in between. The CDR3 is 15 amino acids. CDR1 is SGHAT, CDR2 FQNNGV, per germline. The CDR3 nucleotides read TGTGCCAGCAGCTTAGGTGCGGGACAAACCTACGAGCAGTACTTC. Residues: CASSLGAGQTYEQYF.

The J gene is TRBJ2-5, the V gene TRBV5-1; TRBD2 is a possible D gene (7 bases). Germline CDR1 SGHRS, CDR2 YFSETQ. There are 13 residues in the CDR3. V lost 9 bases and J lost 5, with 17 bases in between. CDR3 sequence: CATPPGGAETQYF. CDR3 DNA sequence: TGCGCCACCCCCCCTGGGGGGGCCGAGACCCAGTACTTC.

V is TRBV5-6 and J is TRBJ2-7; 10 bases are a match to TRBD2. With V trimmed by 0 bases and J by 5 bases, 14 bases remained unmatched. The CDR3 is made up of 18 amino acids. The germline V gene has CDR1 SGHDT and CDR2 YYEEEE. The CDR3, as DNA: TGTGCCAGCAGCTTGGGCTCCTCTACTAGCGGGACGGCCCACGAGCAGTACTTC. This codes for CASSLGSSTSGTAHEQYF.

The chain uses TRBV4-1 and TRBJ2-1; D assignment may be TRBD1 or TRBD2 (6 bases each). Germline V gives CDR1 MGHRA, CDR2 YSYEKL. CDR3 size: 14 residues. The ends were cut back, 10 bases at V and 2 bases at J, with 15 bases in the middle. The CDR3 protein is CATASEGAYNEQFF. CDR3 in DNA: TGCGCCACAGCCTCGGAGGGGGCCTACAATGAGCAGTTCTTC.

The chain carries TRBV27 and TRBJ2-7; D possibly uses TRBD1 or TRBD2 (5 bases each). The germline V gene encodes CDR1 MNHEY and CDR2 SMNVEV (reference sequence). This CDR3 is 16 amino acids long. V lost 0 bases and J lost 5, with 17 bases in between. CDR3 sequence: CASSLSPGADVNEQYF. The CDR3 coding sequence is TGTGCCAGCAGTTTATCTCCCGGGGCTGATGTGAACGAGCAGTACTTC.

The chain recombines TRBV25-1 with TRBJ2-1, with 7 bases aligning to TRBD2. The CDR3 totals 16 residues. Trimming at V came to 1 base and at J to 1 base, leaving 4 bases not matched to a gene. The germline CDR1 and CDR2 sequences are MGHDK and SYGVNS. The CDR3 DNA reads TGTGCCAGCAGTGAATGGGACTACACATCCTACAATGAGCAGTTCTTC. Translating gives CASSEWDYTSYNEQFF.

The rearrangement uses TRBV29-1 and TRBJ2-4; D is tentatively TRBD1 or TRBD2 (5 bases each). This CDR3 has 14 residues. CDR1 is SQVTM, CDR2 ANQGSEA, per germline. V was cut by 7 bases and J by 7 bases, with 20 bases left in between. The CDR3, as DNA: TGCAGCGCCCTAGGGACCGTCGATGGGAACATTCAGTACTTC. Translating gives CSALGTVDGNIQYF.

This clone was counted a single time. The V gene is TRBV13, the J gene TRBJ2-5; 10 nucleotides match TRBD2. The V segment lost 4 bases and the J segment 5 bases; nucleotides outside the gene matches: 13. The CDR3 is 17 amino acids. Germline CDR1 and CDR2: PRHDT and FYEKMQ (reference sequence). DNA of the CDR3: TGTGCCAGCAGCTCCGGGACAGCGGGGGGGCCTATGGAGACCCAGTACTTC. Its protein is CASSSGTAGGPMETQYF.

The V gene is TRBV9, the J gene TRBJ1-4, with 7 bases that match TRBD1. This CDR3 is built from 18 residues. Germline V gives CDR1 SGDLS, CDR2 YYNGEE. Trimming cost V 4 bases and J 4 bases; bases outside gene matches: 16. CDR3 sequence: CASSPWGLGTEYNEKLFF. The CDR3 nucleotides are TGTGCCAGCAGCCCTTGGGGCTTGGGGACAGAGTATAATGAAAAACTGTTTTTT.

This rearrangement joins TRBV4-1 to TRBJ1-6; D perhaps matches TRBD1 (5 bases). This CDR3 has 14 amino acids. V was trimmed by 0 bases and J by 9 bases, leaving 9 bases between them. CDR1 is MGHRA and CDR2 is YSYEKL in the germline V gene. CDR3 amino acids: CASSQDQGTSPLHF. In DNA form, the CDR3 reads TGCGCCAGCAGCCAAGACCAGGGTACTTCACCCCTCCACTTT.

This clone showed up just a few times. The V and J genes are TRBV18 and TRBJ1-2; TRBD1 might be the D (6 bases). CDR3 length: 14 residues. Trimming took off 0 bases at V and 5 bases at J, with 10 bases between the two ends. Per germline, CDR1 KGHSH and CDR2 LQKENI. The CDR3 here is CASSPPRQEYGYTF. The CDR3 DNA reads TGTGCCAGCTCACCACCCCGACAGGAATATGGCTACACCTTC.